A selection of T cell receptor beta chains follows, all from one sample in a study of T cells in Graves' hyperthyroidism and ophthalmopathy. In TCRdb, the multiplex PCR reads were re-called with MiXCR into one record per CDR3 protein. The table records some 550,000 distinct CDR3 sequences, around 20% of them present only once. Material: blood. These receptors all stem from a young man with Graves' hyperthyroidism. CDR3s include the opening cysteine and the closing phenylalanine or tryptophan. Fields, in order: D gene, J gene, clone size, V gene, CDR3 DNA, CDR3 protein. A D gene is named only where the DNA matches it firmly. Only some rows state a clone size, as once, few, many or a class for expanded clones.

NA,TRBJ1-1,many,TRBV7-2,TGTGCCAGCAGCTTATACAGGGACGCTGAAGCTTTCTTT,CASSLYRDAEAFF
NA,TRBJ2-7,NA,TRBV20-1,TGCAGTGCTAGAGAGTATGGCGGAACCATATCCTACGAGCAGTACTTC,CSAREYGGTISYEQYF
NA,TRBJ1-2,many,TRBV12-3/TRBV12-4,TGTGCCAGCAGTTTAGAGGCTAACTATGGCTACACCTTC,CASSLEANYGYTF
TRBD1,TRBJ2-5,few,TRBV28,TGTGCCAGCAGTCCACCCCAGGGGGCCGCAGAGACCCAGTACTTC,CASSPPQGAAETQYF
NA,TRBJ1-2,many,TRBV12-3/TRBV12-4,TGTGCCAGCAGAAAAAGGGACTTAGGTGGCTACACCTTC,CASRKRDLGGYTF
NA,TRBJ1-2,NA,TRBV12-3/TRBV12-4,TGTGCCAGCAGTTTATGGGGTAGCGGGGGGGCAGGAAGAGGCTACACCTTC,CASSLWGSGGAGRGYTF
TRBD1,TRBJ2-7,many,TRBV7-9,TGTGCCAGCACCCCCCGGGACAGACCCTACGAGCAGTACTTC,CASTPRDRPYEQYF
TRBD2,TRBJ2-5,many,TRBV2,TGTGCCAGCAGTGGGAGCGGGAGTGGGGAGACCCAGTACTTC,CASSGSGSGETQYF
TRBD2,TRBJ2-7,once,TRBV7-8,TGTGCCAGCACAAGCGGGAGGCTCTCCTACGAGCAGTACTTC,CASTSGRLSYEQYF
NA,TRBJ1-1,many,TRBV20-1,TGCAGTGCTAGTGAAGGGGTTGAAGCTTTCTTT,CSASEGVEAFF
TRBD1,TRBJ2-2,many,TRBV12-3/TRBV12-4,TGTGCCAGCAGACCGTGGGGACAGGGGAACACCGGGGAGCTGTTTTTT,CASRPWGQGNTGELFF
NA,TRBJ1-1,many,TRBV9,TGTGCCAGCAGCGTAGGCCCAGGGGATGACACTGAAGCTTTCTTT,CASSVGPGDDTEAFF
NA,TRBJ2-6,NA,TRBV6-5,TGTGCCAGCAGTTACTCGATAAGGGGGAACGGGGCCAACGTCCTGACTTTC,CASSYSIRGNGANVLTF
NA,TRBJ2-5,many,TRBV5-1,TGCGCCAGCCGCGCCCCGGGGTTTGAGACCCAGTACTTC,CASRAPGFETQYF
NA,TRBJ1-5,NA,TRBV6-1,TGTGCCAGTACCAGACATATGGGGGAATATCGCAATCAGCCCCAGCATTTT,CASTRHMGEYRNQPQHF
NA,TRBJ1-2,many,TRBV9,TGTGCCAGCAATCACGCAGGAGCGAACTATGGCTACACCTTC,CASNHAGANYGYTF
TRBD2,TRBJ2-5,many,TRBV2,TGTGCCAGCAGTGGGCTAGCGGAAGAGACCCAGTACTTC,CASSGLAEETQYF
TRBD1,TRBJ2-5,few,TRBV11-2,TGTGCCAGCAGCCCTGGACAGGGGGCTCAAGAGACCCAGTACTTC,CASSPGQGAQETQYF
TRBD1,TRBJ1-6,many,TRBV12-3/TRBV12-4,TGTGCCAGCAGTCAGGGGGGCCCTCGCTCCTATAATTCACCCCTCCACTTT,CASSQGGPRSYNSPLHF
NA,TRBJ2-5,NA,TRBV6-1,TGTGCCAGCAGGGGGAGGCGAAAAGAGACCCAGTACTTC,CASRGRRKETQYF
TRBD1,TRBJ2-5,NA,TRBV28,TGTGCCAGCAGCTGGGACAGGGGGCATCCCCAAGAGACCCAGTACTTC,CASSWDRGHPQETQYF
NA,TRBJ2-6,many,TRBV6-4,TGTGCCAGCAGCCTTGGGACCGGAAGCTCTGGGGCCAACGTCCTGACTTTC,CASSLGTGSSGANVLTF
NA,TRBJ2-7,many,TRBV25-1,TGTGCCAGCAGGGAGAGTCTAAGCTACGAGCAGTACTTC,CASRESLSYEQYF
TRBD2,TRBJ2-7,NA,TRBV12-3/TRBV12-4,TGTGCCAGCAGTTTAGGGCTCCGACTAGCCGGGTGTGAGCAGTACTTC,CASSLGLRLAGCEQYF
TRBD1,TRBJ2-7,many,TRBV5-5,TGTGCCAGCAGGCGACAGGGCCCCTACGAGCAGTACTTC,CASRRQGPYEQYF
NA,TRBJ2-5,many,TRBV19,TGTGCCAGTATTGGGGGAGCGACCCAGTACTTC,CASIGGATQYF
NA,TRBJ2-5,NA,TRBV7-9,TGTGCCAGCAGCTTCAGACTACCCGGAGAGACCCAGTACTTC,CASSFRLPGETQYF
TRBD1,TRBJ1-2,many,TRBV6-4,TGTGCCAGCACGCAAAGACCGGTCCCCCTCGGACAGGTGCATGACTATGGCTACACCTTC,CASTQRPVPLGQVHDYGYTF
NA,TRBJ1-5,many,TRBV2,TGTGCCAGCAGTGAAGTAGGGGGCAATCAGCCCCAGCATTTT,CASSEVGGNQPQHF
NA,TRBJ1-5,NA,TRBV15,TGTGCCACCAGCAGAGATCGGGGCAGACATCAGCCCCAGCATTTT,CATSRDRGRHQPQHF
NA,TRBJ1-5,many,TRBV20-1,TGCAGTGCTAGTCGGCGTAATCAGCCCCAGCATTTT,CSASRRNQPQHF
NA,TRBJ2-7,NA,TRBV13,TGTGCCAGCAGCTTGTTGACAGGAACCTCCTACGAGCAGTACTTC,CASSLLTGTSYEQYF
NA,TRBJ1-2,many,TRBV12-3/TRBV12-4,TGTGCCAGCAGTTCCCCCCGGGGGCCAGGGGACTATGGCTACACCTTC,CASSSPRGPGDYGYTF
TRBD1,TRBJ2-5,few,TRBV24-1,TGTGCCACCAGTGATTTAAGGGACAGGGAAGAGACCCAGTACTTC,CATSDLRDREETQYF
NA,TRBJ1-5,many,TRBV6-1,TGTGCCAGCAGTCGTGGCCTTAGCAATCAGCCCCAGCATTTT,CASSRGLSNQPQHF
NA,TRBJ2-5,few,TRBV27,TGTGCCAGCAGTTTAATGAGGGGGTACGGGACCCAGTACTTC,CASSLMRGYGTQYF
NA,TRBJ2-2,many,TRBV5-1,TGCGCCAGCAGCTTAGTCGGGACGCCGCGGCACACCGGGGAGCTGTTTTTT,CASSLVGTPRHTGELFF
NA,TRBJ2-5,many,TRBV28,TGTGCCAGCAGTTTTCAGGGGGGACAAGAGACCCAGTACTTC,CASSFQGGQETQYF
NA,TRBJ1-2,many,TRBV19,TGTGCCAGTAGGGTACGGGGACCGGACTATGGCTACACCTTC,CASRVRGPDYGYTF
TRBD2,TRBJ2-5,many,TRBV19,TGTGCCAGTAGTGTAGGACTAGCGGGGAGCCAAGAGACCCAGTACTTC,CASSVGLAGSQETQYF
NA,TRBJ2-7,NA,TRBV12-3/TRBV12-4,TGTGCCAGCCGCCTGAGTGGGGACGACGAGCAGTACTTC,CASRLSGDDEQYF
NA,TRBJ1-5,few,TRBV12-3/TRBV12-4,TGTGCCAGCAGTTCCACAAGCTATAGCAATCAGCCCCAGCATTTT,CASSSTSYSNQPQHF
NA,TRBJ1-2,many,TRBV6-2/TRBV6-3,TGTGCCAGCAGCCCAAGGGGGGAGTCGGGCTACACCTTC,CASSPRGESGYTF